Below, 18 T cell receptor beta chains from the same sample are listed, as sequenced in a study of siplizumab effects on memory and regulatory T cells. Measured with immunoSEQ multiplex PCR; TCRdb has only the in-frame clones, and not every one. The sample contains 100,000 or so clones, about 93% of which appear only once. What was sequenced was CD4+ T cells sorted from blood. These receptors were collected from a human donor in good health.

This clone has just one count. The CDR3 reads CASRTGTGGGEKLFF. CDR3 in DNA: TGTGCCAGTAGGACCGGGACAGGGGGTGGTGAAAAACTGTTTTTT. The chain recombines TRBV19 with TRBJ1-4; 11 bases are shared with TRBD1. Germline CDR1 and CDR2: LNHDA and SQIVND (reference sequence). This CDR3 region has 15 residues. The V gene end was trimmed by 6 bases and the J gene end by 7 bases; junction bases not matched to a gene: 7.

V gene TRBV9 combines with J gene TRBJ2-2, with D uncertain. The CDR3 consists of 12 residues. CDR1 and CDR2 (germline): SGDLS, YYNGEE. With 0 bases removed from V and 8 bases from J, the gap between germline ends came to 5 bases. This CDR3 reads CASSVATGELFF. CDR3 bases: TGTGCCAGCAGCGTAGCTACTGGGGAGCTGTTTTTT. Filled out from reference TRBV9 and TRBJ2-2, the complete variable domain reads DSGVTQTPKHLITATGQRVTLRCSPRSGDLSVYWYQQSLDQGLQFLIQYYNGEERAKGNILERFSAQQFPDLHSELNLSSLELGDSALYFCASSVATGELFFGEGSRLTVL.

The genes are TRBV6-5 and TRBJ2-5; 7 bases fit TRBD2. V lost 5 bases, J lost 7 bases, and 4 bases stayed unmatched. Germline V gene sequence: CDR1 MNHEY, CDR2 SVGAGI. This CDR3 region has 12 residues. CDR3 sequence (DNA): TGTGCCAGCAGTCGCGGGGGAGGGACCCAGTACTTC. Amino acids: CASSRGGGTQYF.

This chain uses TRBV30 with TRBJ1-5, with a possible D match to TRBD1 (5 bases). Trimming took off 1 base at V and 7 bases at J, with 11 bases between the two ends. This CDR3 contains 13 residues. CDR1 GTSNPN and CDR2 SVGIG come from the germline V gene (reference sequence). The CDR3 nucleotides read TGTGCCTGGAGTGGGACATTCCGGCAGCCCCAGCATTTT. Translating it yields CAWSGTFRQPQHF.

The rearrangement joins TRBV5-5 to TRBJ1-1, with 7 bases that match TRBD1. There are 12 residues in the CDR3. Germline trimming cut 4 bases from V and 5 bases from J; bases unmatched to any gene: 2. Per germline, CDR1 SGHKS and CDR2 YYEKEE (reference sequence). This CDR3 reads CASSRQGTEAFF. The CDR3 DNA sequence: TGTGCCAGCAGCCGACAGGGAACTGAAGCTTTCTTT.

The chain combines TRBV30 with TRBJ1-5; D unclear. The germline V and J ends were trimmed by 3 bases and 4 bases, with 7 bases remaining between them. Germline V CDR1 and CDR2: GTSNPN, SVGIG (reference sequence). The CDR3 totals 12 residues. The CDR3: CAWSLQNQPQHF. CDR3 coding DNA: TGTGCCTGGAGCTTACAGAATCAGCCCCAGCATTTT. Based on the CDR3 plus reference TRBV30 and TRBJ1-5, the full variable domain is SQTIHQWPATLVQPVGSPLSLECTVEGTSNPNLYWYRQAAGRGLQLLFYSVGIGQISSEVPQNLSASRPQDRQFILSSKKLLLSDSGFYLCAWSLQNQPQHFGDGTRLSIL.

This clone is a singleton in its sample. The chain couples TRBV30 to TRBJ2-6; 8 bases line up with TRBD1. This CDR3 is 17 amino acids long. The germline V gene has CDR1 GTSNPN and CDR2 SVGIG (reference sequence). V was pared by 1 base and J by 1 base, with 6 bases of the junction left unmatched. The CDR3 region has the DNA TGTGCCTGGAGTGGACAGGGGATGCGGTCTGGGGCCAACGTCCTGACTTTC. Residues: CAWSGQGMRSGANVLTF.

A few counts support this clone. The rearrangement links TRBV7-2 to TRBJ2-7; D gene uncertain. V lost 3 bases, J lost 0 bases, and 9 bases lay in between. The CDR3 has 14 amino acids. The germline V gene encodes CDR1 SGHTA and CDR2 FQGNSA. CDR3: CASSFADGSYEQYF. CDR3 DNA sequence: TGTGCCAGCAGCTTTGCCGACGGCTCCTACGAGCAGTACTTC.

A single count supports this clone. J is TRBJ2-7 and V is TRBV18; a weak D match, TRBD2 (6 bases). The CDR3 is 13 residues long. Germline CDR1 KGHSH, CDR2 LQKENI. V dropped 4 bases and J dropped 2 bases, with 9 bases sitting between them. CDR3 loop: CASSLADTYEQYF. In DNA form, the CDR3 reads TGTGCCAGCTCACTAGCGGACACCTACGAGCAGTACTTC.

V and J are TRBV7-2 and TRBJ2-7, with 7 bases lining up with TRBD2. Germline loops: CDR1 SGHTA, CDR2 FQGNSA. This CDR3 is 14 amino acids long. Trimming cost V 3 bases and J 3 bases; bases outside gene matches: 5. The chain's CDR3 is CASSFSGGSYEQYF. CDR3 coding DNA: TGTGCCAGCAGCTTCAGCGGCGGGAGCTACGAGCAGTACTTC.

The chain is built from TRBV5-1 and TRBJ2-5, with TRBD1 as a possible D gene (7 bases). V gave up 3 bases and J gave up 4 bases, with 22 bases separating them. Germline values: CDR1 SGHRS, CDR2 YFSETQ. The CDR3 covers 17 residues. The CDR3 DNA sequence: TGCGCCAGCAGCTCGGGGGTTAGGGACAGTAAGAGAGAGACCCAGTACTTC. Its protein is CASSSGVRDSKRETQYF.

As to this clone: This sample also contains other DNA sequences that code for the same CDR3. The chain links TRBV27 to TRBJ2-5, with a possible D match to TRBD1 (6 bases). V lost 6 bases and J lost 2, with 13 bases in between. The CDR3 sequence is 14 residues long. CDR1 is MNHEY, CDR2 SMNVEV, per germline (reference sequence). CDR3 in DNA: TGTGCCAGCAGCCCAAGACAGGAGCAAGAGACCCAGTACTTC. Its protein is CASSPRQEQETQYF.

The chain joins TRBV2 to TRBJ2-7; no firm D call. Germline V gives CDR1 SNHLY, CDR2 FYNNEI. The CDR3 runs 12 residues. The germline V and J ends were trimmed by 7 bases and 3 bases, with 10 bases remaining between them. The CDR3 DNA sequence: TGTGCCAGCACTCGAAGTTTCTACGAGCAGTACTTC. Translation: CASTRSFYEQYF.

This chain joins TRBV30 and TRBJ1-1; no clear D. CDR1 GTSNPN and CDR2 SVGIG come from the germline V gene (reference sequence). Trimming took 0 bases from V and 0 from J, leaving 8 bases between them. The CDR3 contains 14 residues. CDR3: CAWSVGPLNTEAFF. In DNA form, the CDR3 reads TGTGCCTGGAGTGTAGGCCCTTTGAACACTGAAGCTTTCTTT.

The chain carries TRBV11-3 and TRBJ2-3, with TRBD2 matching over 14 bases. The CDR3 is 18 amino acids. CDR1 and CDR2 (germline): SGHNT, YENEEA. After removal of 1 base from V and 2 bases from J, the junction contained 5 bases not matched to a gene. The CDR3 coding sequence is TGTGCCAGCAGCTTAGGGACTAGCGGGAGGCCCGCCACAGATACGCAGTATTTT. Encoded protein: CASSLGTSGRPATDTQYF.

The DNA of the CDR3 is TGTGCCAGCAGTTACTCACGGACAGGGTACAATGAGCAGTTCTTC. Protein product: CASSYSRTGYNEQFF. The chain has TRBV6-5 and TRBJ2-1; 8 bases line up with TRBD1. This CDR3 is 15 amino acids long. In germline, CDR1 is MNHEY, CDR2 SVGAGI. Trimming took 0 bases from V and 4 from J; bases not matched to a gene: 2.

This chain joins TRBV4-1 and TRBJ2-7; D might be TRBD1 or TRBD2, each matching 6 bases. CDR3 size: 16 residues. V was trimmed by 3 bases and J by 2 bases, leaving 17 bases between them. Per the germline V gene, CDR1 is MGHRA and CDR2 is YSYEKL. The CDR3 nucleotides read TGCGCCAGCAGCCAGCGGAGGGGGGAGTTCGCCTACGAGCAGTACTTC. Residues: CASSQRRGEFAYEQYF.

V is TRBV30 and J is TRBJ1-2; D gene ambiguous. Germline assignment: CDR1 GTSNPN and CDR2 SVGIG (reference sequence). V was cut by 2 bases and J by 5 bases, with 9 bases left in between. The CDR3 has 12 residues. Here the CDR3 reads CAWSSGSYGYTF. The CDR3 DNA sequence: TGTGCCTGGAGTTCGGGTAGTTATGGCTACACCTTC.